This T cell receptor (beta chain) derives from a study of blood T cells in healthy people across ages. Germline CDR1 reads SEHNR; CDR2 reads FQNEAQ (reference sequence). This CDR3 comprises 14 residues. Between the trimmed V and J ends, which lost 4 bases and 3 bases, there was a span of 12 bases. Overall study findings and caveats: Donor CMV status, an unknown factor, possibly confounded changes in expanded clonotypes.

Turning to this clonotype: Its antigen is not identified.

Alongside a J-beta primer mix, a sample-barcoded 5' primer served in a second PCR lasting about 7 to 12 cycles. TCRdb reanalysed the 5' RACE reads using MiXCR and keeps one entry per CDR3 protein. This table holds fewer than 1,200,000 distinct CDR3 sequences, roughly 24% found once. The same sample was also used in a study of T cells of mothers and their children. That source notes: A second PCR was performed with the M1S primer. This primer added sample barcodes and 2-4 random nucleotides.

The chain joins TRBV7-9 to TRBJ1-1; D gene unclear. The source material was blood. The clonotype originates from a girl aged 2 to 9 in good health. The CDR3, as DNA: TGTGCCAGCAGCTCATCGGGCCTCGACACTGAAGCTTTCTTT. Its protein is CASSSSGLDTEAFF.